This TCR beta chain was recorded in a study of long-term antiretroviral therapy in people with HIV. Study-wide background: In the earliest collections, sampling predates the 2015 immediate-ART recommendation by about a decade. Points from the study as a whole: The data indicate that diversity increased after ART but remained below transplant donor controls.

Version v3.0 of the immunoSEQ assay was performed at survey level. Method: immunoSEQ multiplex PCR; TCRdb's copy keeps in-frame clones and lacks some. The sample shows 20,000 to 30,000 clones, about 79% of them seen only once. The V gene's germline CDR1 is LNHNV and CDR2 YYDKDF (reference sequence). V was shortened by 3 bases and J by 10 bases, with 15 bases between the two germline ends. This CDR3 region has 13 residues. Note on this clone: Its antigen remains unidentified.

The receptor's source is a man aged 50 to 60 with HIV. The sequencing used unsorted PBMCs, collected 3 years after starting antiretroviral therapy. J is TRBJ1-1 and V is TRBV15; tentatively, D is TRBD1 (6 bases). Here the CDR3 DNA reads TGTGCCACCAGCAGGAACACAGGGCTGCGAGCTTTCTTT. It codes for CATSRNTGLRAFF.